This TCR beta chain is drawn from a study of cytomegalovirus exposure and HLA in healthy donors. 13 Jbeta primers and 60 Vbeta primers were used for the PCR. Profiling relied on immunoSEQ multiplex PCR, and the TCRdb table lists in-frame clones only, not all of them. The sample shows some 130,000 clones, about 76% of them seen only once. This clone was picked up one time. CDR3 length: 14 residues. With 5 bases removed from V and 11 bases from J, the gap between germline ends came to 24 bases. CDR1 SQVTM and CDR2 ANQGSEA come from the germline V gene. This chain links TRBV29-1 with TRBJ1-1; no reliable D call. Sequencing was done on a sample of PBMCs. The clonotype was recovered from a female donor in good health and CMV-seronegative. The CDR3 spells CSVQPFVDHLGAFF. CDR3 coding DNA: TGCAGCGTTCAACCCTTCGTCGACCATCTCGGGGCTTTCTTT.